This T cell receptor (beta chain) comes out of a study of blood T cell repertoires in COVID-19. Assay used: immunoSEQ multiplex PCR; TCRdb lists only in-frame clones, some missing. The data contain more than 200,000 clones, approximately 86% of them singletons. Seattle enrolled patients during active infection and tracked them longitudinally. This TCR derives from an older woman with COVID-19, enrolled during active disease. Material: peripheral blood.

DNA for the CDR3: TGTGCCAGCAGCCCTGGACTAGCGGGAGGGCTCACAGATACGCAGTATTTT. Translating it yields CASSPGLAGGLTDTQYF. The chain uses TRBV7-6 and TRBJ2-3, with 15 bases matching TRBD2. Unmatched junction bases numbered 5, after V lost 5 bases and J lost 2 bases. CDR1 and CDR2 from the germline V gene are SGHVS and FNYEAQ. The length of the CDR3 is 17 residues.